This T cell receptor (beta chain) was sequenced for a study of blood T cell repertoires in COVID-19. Study in general: Material from acute and convalescent COVID-19 was sourced from the United States, Italy and Spain. PBMCs, B-cell-depleted T cells, or T cells were the source of the cDNA or gDNA that made up the material.

Per the original methods: Reference gene primers were amplified, and this amplification served to estimate nucleated cell counts. Sequenced by immunoSEQ multiplex PCR; TCRdb stores in-frame clones only, minus some. V and J calls and clone size are copied from that table; D and trimming were computed from the DNA. This sample carries roughly 70,000 clones, 75% to 95% of them seen once, and the ten largest clones take over 10%. With 4 bases removed from V and 0 bases from J, the gap between germline ends came to 14 bases. The CDR3 has 16 amino acids. Per germline, CDR1 SGDLS and CDR2 YYNGEE. The chain is built from TRBV9 and TRBJ1-5; D may be TRBD1 (5 bases). The TCR sequence derives from a human donor with active COVID-19. The donor label of this sample is uncertain. Sequenced sample: peripheral blood. DNA of the CDR3: TGTGCCAGCAGCCGTGGGGGGGACTTTAGCAATCAGCCCCAGCATTTT. Translation gives CASSRGGDFSNQPQHF.